One and the same sample provided the 22 T cell receptor beta chains below, sequenced in a study of T cell changes during pregnancy in multiple sclerosis. Data came from immunoSEQ multiplex PCR; TCRdb stores just in-frame clones and leaves some out. This sample carries around 60,000 clones, roughly nine tenths of them seen once, and the ten largest clones take about 2.3%. The specimen was peripheral blood, collected in the first trimester of pregnancy. The source of these receptors is a female donor with multiple sclerosis, enrolled in a pregnancy study.

The rearrangement uses TRBV6-1 and TRBJ2-7; TRBD1 agrees at 10 bases. V was clipped by 8 bases and J by 5 bases; unmatched bases: 12. The length of the CDR3 is 15 residues. CDR1 and CDR2 from the germline V gene are MNHNS and SASEGT. DNA of the CDR3: TGTGCCAGCGCCCAACTCGACAGGGGGCTTGACGAGCAGTACTTC. It specifies CASAQLDRGLDEQYF.

This rearrangement joins TRBV30 to TRBJ2-5; TRBD2 might be the D (5 bases). The V and J ends lost 3 bases and 4 bases respectively, with 9 bases between them. The CDR3 loop spans 12 amino acids. In germline, CDR1 is GTSNPN, CDR2 SVGIG (reference sequence). This CDR3 reads CAWRAAPETQYF. The CDR3, as DNA: TGTGCCTGGAGAGCGGCCCCAGAGACCCAGTACTTC.

The rearrangement joins TRBV2 to TRBJ1-5; unclear D gene. The ends were cut back, 4 bases at V and 2 bases at J, with 21 bases in the middle. The CDR3 sequence is 18 residues long. Germline V gene data show CDR1 as SNHLY and CDR2 as FYNNEI. The CDR3 nucleotides read TGTGCCAGCAGTGGGAGGGCGCGACGCGGCAGTGGCAATCAGCCCCAGCATTTT. Encoded protein: CASSGRARRGSGNQPQHF.

V gene TRBV4-2 combines with J gene TRBJ1-6; maybe TRBD1 (6 bases). This CDR3 contains 14 residues. Germline V gene lookup returns CDR1 LGHNA and CDR2 YNFKEQ. The ends were cut back, 0 bases at V and 7 bases at J, with 7 bases in the middle. This CDR3 reads CASSQEQGNSPLHF. The CDR3 nucleotides are TGTGCCAGCAGCCAAGAACAGGGAAATTCACCCCTCCACTTT.

This chain joins TRBV6-5 and TRBJ2-1; perhaps TRBD2 as D (6 bases). The V end lost 6 bases, the J end lost 7 bases, and 19 bases lay between the germline ends. From germline, CDR1 is MNHEY and CDR2 SVGAGI. The CDR3 sequence is 15 residues long. CDR3 bases: TGTGCCAGCAGACCGCTAGCTTACGGGAGAAATGAGCAGTTCTTC. This sequence encodes CASRPLAYGRNEQFF.

The chain links TRBV6-1 to TRBJ2-3; TRBD2 might be the D (6 bases). The V gene lost 6 bases and the J gene lost 2 bases, with 12 bases spanning the gap. From germline, CDR1 is MNHNS and CDR2 SASEGT. The CDR3 extends over 14 amino acids. The CDR3 reads CASRAGTDTDTQYF. In DNA form, the CDR3 reads TGTGCCAGCAGGGCCGGGACTGACACAGATACGCAGTATTTT.

CDR3 loop: CASSGAGDTIYF. CDR3 nucleotides: TGTGCCAGCAGCGGTGCGGGCGACACCATATATTTT. The chain employs TRBV5-5 and TRBJ1-3; D is uncertain. Looked up from germline, CDR1 is SGHKS and CDR2 is YYEKEE (reference sequence). This CDR3 has 12 residues. Trimming cost V 4 bases and J 8 bases, with 10 bases left between them.

V is TRBV6-6 and J is TRBJ1-2; TRBD1 aligns across 8 bases. The ends lost 3 bases at V and 7 bases at J; junction bases unmatched: 7. Germline lookup yields CDR1 MNHNY and CDR2 SVGAGI (reference sequence). The CDR3 has 14 residues. CDR3 sequence (DNA): TGTGCCAGCAGTTATCAGGGGGCAGGTGGTGGCTACACCTTC. Encoded protein: CASSYQGAGGGYTF.

This rearrangement joins TRBV4-2 to TRBJ1-6; maybe TRBD1 (5 bases). V dropped 3 bases and J dropped 10 bases, with 19 bases sitting between them. Germline CDR1 LGHNA, CDR2 YNFKEQ. The CDR3 extends over 16 amino acids. CDR3 residues: CASSQRGGGGESPLHF. The CDR3 DNA is TGTGCCAGCAGCCAGAGGGGCGGCGGGGGGGAATCACCCCTCCACTTT.

This clone was counted only a few times. The rearrangement uses TRBV18 and TRBJ2-6; 9 nucleotides line up with TRBD1. The CDR3 has 17 amino acids. V was clipped by 6 bases and J by 2 bases; unmatched bases: 8. Germline CDR1 KGHSH, CDR2 LQKENI. DNA of the CDR3: TGTGCCAGCTCGCCGGGACAGGGTTCCCCTGGGGCCAACGTCCTGACTTTC. Translated, it gives CASSPGQGSPGANVLTF.

V usage is TRBV21-1 and J usage is TRBJ2-7; TRBD1 was called by the table and not checked on the DNA. TRBV21-1 is a known pseudogene. The CDR3 is made up of 15 amino acids. CDR3 protein: CASSKGQELSYEQYF. In DNA, the CDR3 is TGTGCCAGCAGCAAGGGGCAGGAGCTCTCCTACGAGCAGTACTTC.

The chain recombines TRBV30 with TRBJ2-5; D call uncertain. Germline CDR1 is GTSNPN and CDR2 is SVGIG (reference sequence). Trimming stripped 4 bases from V and 6 bases from J, with 12 bases between. This CDR3 region has 12 residues. CDR3 DNA: TGTGCCTGGATAGAGGAAATACAGACCCAGTACTTC. Translating it yields CAWIEEIQTQYF.

The CDR3 bases are TGTGCCAGCAGCTTGTCAGGGCCGGTTTACAATGAGCAGTTCTTC. It translates to CASSLSGPVYNEQFF. The rearrangement links TRBV7-6 to TRBJ2-1; D is perhaps TRBD1 (5 bases). This CDR3 has 15 residues. Germline-derived CDR1 and CDR2 are SGHVS and FNYEAQ. The V gene lost 3 bases and the J gene lost 4 bases, with 13 bases spanning the gap.

V and J are TRBV5-4 and TRBJ2-7; weak D call: TRBD1 (6 bases). V lost 0 bases and J lost 5, with 12 bases in between. The CDR3 sequence is 14 residues long. Germline lookup yields CDR1 SGHNT and CDR2 YYREEE (reference sequence). The CDR3 reads CASSLEPGADEQYF. The CDR3 DNA sequence: TGTGCCAGCAGCTTGGAACCAGGGGCGGACGAGCAGTACTTC.

This clone is a singleton in its sample. The CDR3 nucleotides read TGCGCCAGCAACCCAGGAGCGGGCCTAAGCACAGATACGCAGTATTTT. Translated, it gives CASNPGAGLSTDTQYF. This chain links TRBV4-3 with TRBJ2-3; possible D gene TRBD2, 6 bases. Trimming cost V 7 bases and J 0 bases, with 17 bases left between them. Germline V gene data show CDR1 as LGHNA and CDR2 as YSLEER. This CDR3 has 16 amino acids.

The V call is TRBV29-1, the J call TRBJ2-3; 10 bases fit TRBD2. The CDR3 spans 15 residues. Germline CDR1 is SQVTM and CDR2 is ANQGSEA. J was trimmed by 2 bases and V by 7 bases; bases with no gene match: 9. CDR3 amino acids: CSAQRTSGHTDTQYF. The DNA for the CDR3 is TGCAGCGCCCAACGGACTAGCGGCCACACAGATACGCAGTATTTT.

The chain has TRBV30 and TRBJ2-5; possible D gene TRBD2, 7 bases. The germline V and J ends were trimmed by 3 bases and 1 base, with 12 bases remaining between them. CDR3 size: 14 residues. The germline V gene has CDR1 GTSNPN and CDR2 SVGIG (reference sequence). CDR3 DNA: TGTGCCTGGAGGAGGGGGGGGGTCCAAGAGACCCAGTACTTC. This codes for CAWRRGGVQETQYF.

The J gene is TRBJ1-4, the V gene TRBV19; D is unresolved. V was trimmed by 5 bases and J by 0 bases, leaving 7 bases between them. Germline CDR1 LNHDA, CDR2 SQIVND (reference sequence). This CDR3 contains 14 residues. The CDR3 DNA sequence: TGTGCCAGTAGTTTGGTAGCAACTAATGAAAAACTGTTTTTT. Its protein product is CASSLVATNEKLFF. The full variable domain, rest sourced from reference TRBV19 and TRBJ1-4, is DGGITQSPKYLFRKEGQNVTLSCEQNLNHDAMYWYRQDPGQGLRLIYYSQIVNDFQKGDIAEGYSVSREKKESFPLTVTSAQKNPTAFYLCASSLVATNEKLFFGSGTQLSVL.

J is TRBJ2-2 and V is TRBV9, with 7 bases matching TRBD1. The CDR3 totals 16 residues. CDR1 and CDR2 from the germline V gene are SGDLS and YYNGEE. V lost 3 bases and J lost 2; bases outside the gene matches: 7. The CDR3 DNA reads as TGTGCCAGCAGCGCAGAGGGGACAGACAACACCGGGGAGCTGTTTTTT. Protein: CASSAEGTDNTGELFF.

This chain uses TRBV10-1 with TRBJ1-1; 8 nucleotides align to TRBD1. The CDR3 is made up of 14 amino acids. Germline values: CDR1 WNHNN, CDR2 SYGVQD (reference sequence). J gave up 9 bases and V 1 base, and 7 bases lay outside the gene matches. The DNA of the CDR3 is TGCGCCAGCAGTGAGTATAGGACAGGGAGTAAAGCTTTCTTT. Translating gives CASSEYRTGSKAFF.

The chain carries TRBV19 and TRBJ1-3; no reliable D call. The length of the CDR3 is 12 residues. Germline CDR1 reads LNHDA; CDR2 reads SQIVND (reference sequence). The germline V and J ends were trimmed by 4 bases and 1 base, with 2 bases remaining between them. CDR3 sequence (DNA): TGTGCCAGTAGTACGTCTGGAAACACCATATATTTT. It codes for CASSTSGNTIYF.

V gene TRBV18 combines with J gene TRBJ1-2; a weak D match, TRBD1 (5 bases). CDR1 is KGHSH, CDR2 LQKENI, per germline. This CDR3 has 13 residues. V lost 6 bases and J lost 2, with 10 bases in between. Written as DNA, the CDR3 is TGTGCCAGCTCTACGGGACTGAACTATGGCTACACCTTC. This translates into CASSTGLNYGYTF.